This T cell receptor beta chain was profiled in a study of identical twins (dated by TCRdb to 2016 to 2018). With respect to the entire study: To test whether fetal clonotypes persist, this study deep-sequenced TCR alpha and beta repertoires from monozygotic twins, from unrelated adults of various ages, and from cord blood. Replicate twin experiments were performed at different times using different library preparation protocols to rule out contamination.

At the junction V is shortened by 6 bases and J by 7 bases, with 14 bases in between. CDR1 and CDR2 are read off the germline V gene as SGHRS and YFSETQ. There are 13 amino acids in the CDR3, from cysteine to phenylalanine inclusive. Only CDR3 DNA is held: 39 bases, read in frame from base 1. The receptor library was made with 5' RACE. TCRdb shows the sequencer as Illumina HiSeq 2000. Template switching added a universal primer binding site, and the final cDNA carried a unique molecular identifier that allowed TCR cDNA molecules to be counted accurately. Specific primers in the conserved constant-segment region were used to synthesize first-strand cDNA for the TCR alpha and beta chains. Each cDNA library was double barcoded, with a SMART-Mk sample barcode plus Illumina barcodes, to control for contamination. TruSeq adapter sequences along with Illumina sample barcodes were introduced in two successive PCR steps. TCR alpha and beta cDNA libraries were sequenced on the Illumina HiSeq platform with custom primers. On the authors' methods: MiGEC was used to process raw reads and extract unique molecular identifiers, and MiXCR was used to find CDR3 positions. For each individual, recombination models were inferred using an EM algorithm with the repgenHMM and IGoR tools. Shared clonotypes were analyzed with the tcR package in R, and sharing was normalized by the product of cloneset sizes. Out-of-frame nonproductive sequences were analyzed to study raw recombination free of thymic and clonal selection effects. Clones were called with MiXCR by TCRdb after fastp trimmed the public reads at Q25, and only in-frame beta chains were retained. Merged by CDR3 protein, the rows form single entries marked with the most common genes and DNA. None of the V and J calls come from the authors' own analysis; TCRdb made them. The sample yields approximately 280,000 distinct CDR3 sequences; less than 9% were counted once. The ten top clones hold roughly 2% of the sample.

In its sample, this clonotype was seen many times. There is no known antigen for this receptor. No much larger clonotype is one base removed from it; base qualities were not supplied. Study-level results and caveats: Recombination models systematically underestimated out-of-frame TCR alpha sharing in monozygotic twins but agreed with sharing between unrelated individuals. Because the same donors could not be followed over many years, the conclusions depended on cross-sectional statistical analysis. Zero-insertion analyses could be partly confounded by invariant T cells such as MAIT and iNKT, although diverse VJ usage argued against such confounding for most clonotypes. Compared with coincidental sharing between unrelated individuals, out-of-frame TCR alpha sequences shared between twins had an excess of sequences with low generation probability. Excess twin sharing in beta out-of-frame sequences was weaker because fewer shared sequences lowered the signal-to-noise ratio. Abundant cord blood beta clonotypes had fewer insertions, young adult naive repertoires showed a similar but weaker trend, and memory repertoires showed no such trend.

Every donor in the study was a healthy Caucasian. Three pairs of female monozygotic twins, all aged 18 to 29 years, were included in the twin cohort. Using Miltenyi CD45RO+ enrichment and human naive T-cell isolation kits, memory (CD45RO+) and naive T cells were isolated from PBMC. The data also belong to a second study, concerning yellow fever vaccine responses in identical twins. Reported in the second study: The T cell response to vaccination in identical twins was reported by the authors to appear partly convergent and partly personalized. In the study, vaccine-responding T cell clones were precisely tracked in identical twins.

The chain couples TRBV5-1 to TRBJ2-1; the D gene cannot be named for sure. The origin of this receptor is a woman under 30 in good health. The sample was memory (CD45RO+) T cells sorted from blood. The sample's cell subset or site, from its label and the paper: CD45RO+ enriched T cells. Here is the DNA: TGCGCCAGCACAATTGTGGGGAATAATGAGCAGTTCTTC. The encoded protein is CASTIVGNNEQFF. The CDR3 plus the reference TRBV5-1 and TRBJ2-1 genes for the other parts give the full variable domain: KAGVTQTPRYLIKTRGQQVTLSCSPISGHRSVSWYQQTPGQGLQFLFEYFSETQRNKGNFPGRFSGRQFSNSRSEMNVSTLELGDSALYLCASTIVGNNEQFFGPGTRLTVL.